The clone carrying this TCR beta chain was seen ten or more times. This CDR3 has 13 amino acids. The germline V and J ends were trimmed by 4 bases and 8 bases, with 13 bases remaining between them. Germline-derived CDR1 and CDR2 are SGHRS and YFSETQ. The data stem from a study of T-cell reconstitution after alpha-beta-depleted transplantation in children. Using unique molecular identifiers, the investigators prepared the TCRbeta library. In TCRdb, the PCR reads were re-called with MiXCR into one record per CDR3 protein. The table shows approximately 640,000 distinct CDR3 sequences, with 16% occurring only once.

The source of this sequence is a human donor who donated a stem cell graft to a child with acute myeloid leukemia. Sequencing was performed on PBMCs from the stem cell graft donor, taken from the stem cell graft. The chain uses TRBV5-1 and TRBJ2-1; maybe TRBD1 (6 bases). The CDR3 DNA reads TGCGCCAGCAGCAGAACAGGGTCCCATGAGCAGTTCTTC. It encodes CASSRTGSHEQFF.